This T cell receptor (beta chain) was found in a study of shared clonotypes between healthy human individuals. The CDR3 contains 17 residues. V dropped 4 bases and J dropped 3 bases, with 18 bases sitting between them. Germline V CDR1 and CDR2: LGHNA, YNFKEQ. Sequencing was performed with immunoSEQ multiplex PCR; in TCRdb, only in-frame clones are kept and a portion is missing. The table lists some 530,000 clones, approximately 84% of them singletons. Donors, without exception, were Caucasian adults residing in Nashville, Tennessee. V is TRBV4-2 and J is TRBJ1-4; the D is unclear. The origin of this receptor is a woman aged 40 to 50 in good health. Some clones in this sample may be carry-over from other donors' samples. Source material: PBMCs. The CDR3, as DNA: TGTGCCAGCAGCCCCCGCCCTCCGGTTGTAGCTAATGAAAAACTGTTTTTT. As protein: CASSPRPPVVANEKLFF.